The rows below give T cell receptor beta chains drawn from one sample of a study of prognosis after radiotherapy for stage I lung cancer. TCRdb fed the multiplex PCR reads into MiXCR, producing one record per CDR3 protein. Counted here are 27,000 or so distinct CDR3 sequences, around two fifths occurring once; the ten biggest clones make up about 32%. Specimen: PBMCs, collected before or after stereotactic body radiation therapy (not recorded which). The source is a donor over 45 with non-small cell lung cancer. The CDR3 runs from the conserved cysteine through the conserved F or W. Each record gives: V gene, J gene, clone size, D gene, CDR3 DNA, CDR3 protein. The D gene is left open where the match is weak. The size field is filled for only some rows; it gives once, few, many or a size class.

>TRBV12-3/TRBV12-4|TRBJ2-3|-|TRBD1
TGTGCCAGCGTAGAGGCAGGGGGCTCGCCAGATACGCAGTATTTT
CASVEAGGSPDTQYF
>TRBV28|TRBJ1-1|-|-
TGTGCCAGCCGGGGGGCCACTGAAGCTTTCTTT
CASRGATEAFF
>TRBV3-1|TRBJ2-5|few|TRBD1
TGTGCCAGCAGCTACCGGGACAGACAAGAGACCCAGTACTTC
CASSYRDRQETQYF
>TRBV6-1|TRBJ2-3|medium-sized|-
TGTGCCAGCAGTGAGGTGTTCGCCCGAGGCACAGATACGCAGTATTTT
CASSEVFARGTDTQYF
>TRBV5-5|TRBJ1-1|many|-
TGTGCCAGCAGCTTGAGGCGGGCGGGAAACACTGAAGCTTTCTTT
CASSLRRAGNTEAFF
>TRBV30|TRBJ2-2|-|-
TGTGTCTGGAGTGTACCCGGGGATCTGTTTTTT
CVWSVPGDLFF
>TRBV2|TRBJ2-1|many|TRBD2
TGTGCCGGGAGGACTAGCGGGGGGTGGTACAATGAGCAGTTCTTC
CAGRTSGGWYNEQFF
>TRBV6-1|TRBJ2-1|many|-
TGTGCCAGCAGGTCAAGGGTGAATGAGCAGTTCTTC
CASRSRVNEQFF
>TRBV6-2/TRBV6-3|TRBJ2-7|-|-
TGTGCCAGCAACGTGAACAGCGGCTACGAGCAGTACTTC
CASNVNSGYEQYF
>TRBV3-1|TRBJ1-1|many|-
TGTGCCAGCAGCCAAGGCTGGGGAATGGGGAACACTGAAGCTTTCTTT
CASSQGWGMGNTEAFF
>TRBV4-3|TRBJ2-1|few|-
TGCGCCAGCAGCCAAGTAGGGGCGAGCTCCTACAATGAGCAGTTCTTC
CASSQVGASSYNEQFF
>TRBV5-4|TRBJ2-3|many|-
TGTGCCAGCAGCTACTTGACAGATACGCAGTATTTT
CASSYLTDTQYF
>TRBV12-3/TRBV12-4|TRBJ2-1|once|-
TGTGCCAGCAGTTTTGTCTCCTACAATGAGCAGTTCTTC
CASSFVSYNEQFF
>TRBV7-8|TRBJ2-7|-|-
TGTGCCAGTAACCCCTTGGGGGTCTCCTACGAGCAGTACTTC
CASNPLGVSYEQYF
>TRBV19|TRBJ2-7|many|TRBD1
TGTGCCAGTAGTGTCGCAGGGGGCGCGGGCTACGAGCAGTACTTC
CASSVAGGAGYEQYF
>TRBV28|TRBJ2-2|-|TRBD2
TGTGCCAGCAGTCGTAGAGCGGGAGGGCCCGGGGAGCTGTTTTTT
CASSRRAGGPGELFF
>TRBV19|TRBJ1-2|-|TRBD1
TGTGCCAGTAGTCCGAGGACAGGGGAGACTAACTATGGCTACACCTTC
CASSPRTGETNYGYTF
>TRBV7-9|TRBJ2-7|many|TRBD2
TGTGCCAGCAGCTTCACTAGCGGGTACGAGCAGTACTTC
CASSFTSGYEQYF
>TRBV18|TRBJ2-3|many|-
TGTGCCAGCTCGCCAATGGAAGCTAGCACAGATACGCAGTATTTT
CASSPMEASTDTQYF
>TRBV12-3/TRBV12-4|TRBJ2-7|-|TRBD1
TGTGCCATCAGCTCCGGGACAGTGCACTACGAGCAGTACTTC
CAISSGTVHYEQYF
>TRBV20-1|TRBJ2-3|many|-
TGCAGTGCTCCAGTGGGGTTTAGCACAGATACGCAGTATTTT
CSAPVGFSTDTQYF
>TRBV20-1|TRBJ2-3|once|TRBD2
TGCAGTGCTACGGGGACTATTGGGAGTACAGATACGCAGTATTTT
CSATGTIGSTDTQYF
>TRBV20-1|TRBJ2-1|many|-
TGCAGTGCTCATGGAGGGTGGGCTGATGAGCAGTTCTTC
CSAHGGWADEQFF
>TRBV2|TRBJ1-2|many|TRBD1
TGTGCCAGCAGTGATGGCTCGTTGGCGGACAGGGGAACCGGCTACACCTTC
CASSDGSLADRGTGYTF
>TRBV19|TRBJ2-1|many|-
TGTGCCAGTACCCGGACTACCAGTAATGGGAATGAGCAGTTCTTC
CASTRTTSNGNEQFF
>TRBV29-1|TRBJ2-1|many|-
TGCAGCGATTTTACCGGGGTCGGAGATAATGAGCAGTTCTTC
CSDFTGVGDNEQFF
>TRBV6-5|TRBJ2-2|-|-
TGTTCCAGCATTTATCCCGGGGAGCTGTTTTTT
CSSIYPGELFF
>TRBV2|TRBJ2-5|many|TRBD1
TGTGCCAGCAGGACAGGGGGAGGAGAGACCCAGTACTTC
CASRTGGGETQYF
>TRBV4-1|TRBJ2-3|-|TRBD1
TGCACCAGCAGTAGGGACAGGGGGGTACCAGATACGCAGTATTTT
CTSSRDRGVPDTQYF
>TRBV27|TRBJ2-1|many|-
TGTGCCAGCAGTTTATGGAACGGCAATGAGCAGTTCTTC
CASSLWNGNEQFF
>TRBV27|TRBJ2-7|-|-
TGTGCCAGCAGTTTGAGGGGAGAGGGATTCTACGAGCAGTACTTC
CASSLRGEGFYEQYF
>TRBV6-2/TRBV6-3|TRBJ1-2|many|TRBD1
TGTGCCAGCAGTTCACAGGGGGCGGCTGGCTATGGCTACACCTTC
CASSSQGAAGYGYTF
>TRBV7-2|TRBJ2-3|-|-
TGTGCCAGCAGCGTCGAGGATACGCAGTATTTT
CASSVEDTQYF
>TRBV6-1|TRBJ1-6|medium-sized|-
TGTGCCAGCAGGGACAGTAACTATAATTCACCCCTCCACTTT
CASRDSNYNSPLHF
>TRBV19|TRBJ1-6|many|-
TGTGCCAGCGGCGAGGGGGGAACTTCACCCCTCCACTTT
CASGEGGTSPLHF
>TRBV6-5|TRBJ2-1|many|TRBD2
TGTGCCAGCAGTCACTCCGGGACTAGCGGATACAATGAGCAGTTCTTC
CASSHSGTSGYNEQFF
>TRBV19|TRBJ1-4|-|-
TGTGCCAGTAGTACCGCGGAGATTAGTGTTAATGAAAAACTGTTTTTT
CASSTAEISVNEKLFF
>TRBV5-1|TRBJ2-6|many|-
TGCGCCAGCAGCTTAGCCCCGGGGTCGGGGGCCAACGTCCTGACTTTC
CASSLAPGSGANVLTF
>TRBV2|TRBJ1-6|-|-
TGTGCCAGCAGGTATTTGCAGAATTCACCCCTCCACTTT
CASRYLQNSPLHF
>TRBV7-6|TRBJ2-2|many|-
TGTGCCAGCAGCTCCCGCAAGGCAGGGGGGGCCGGGGAGCTGTTTTTT
CASSSRKAGGAGELFF
>TRBV7-8|TRBJ1-2|many|-
TGTGCCAGCAGCTTGAACCGGGACTTCTATGGCTACACCTTC
CASSLNRDFYGYTF
>TRBV2|TRBJ1-2|-|TRBD1
TGTGCCAGCAGTGGGACAGGGGCTGGCTACACCTTC
CASSGTGAGYTF
>TRBV7-2|TRBJ2-7|many|TRBD2
TGTGCCAGCGAACCGACTAGCGGGATTCTCGAGCAGTACTTC
CASEPTSGILEQYF
>TRBV7-2|TRBJ2-7|many|TRBD1
TGTGCCAGCAGCTTAGTTGGGACAGGGAGCGGCCAGAGCTCCTACGAGCAGTACTTC
CASSLVGTGSGQSSYEQYF
>TRBV6-2/TRBV6-3|TRBJ2-3|-|-
TGTGCCAGCAGTTACTCCTGGACGGAAATCACAGATACGCAGTATTTT
CASSYSWTEITDTQYF
>TRBV6-1|TRBJ2-7|-|TRBD1
TGTGCCAGCAGTGAGCGGGACAGGAGCTTCTCCTGCGAGCATTACTTC
CASSERDRSFSCEHYF
>TRBV10-3|TRBJ1-2|many|-
TGTGCCATCAAGGAGGGCGACTATGGCTACACCTTC
CAIKEGDYGYTF
>TRBV6-1|TRBJ1-6|-|TRBD1
TGTGCCAGCAGTGCATCCCCGGGACAGGGGCCACCCCTCCACTTT
CASSASPGQGPPLHF
>TRBV5-1|TRBJ1-1|many|TRBD1
TGCGCCAGCAGTTCGACAGGGGGAATGAACACTGAAGCTTTCTTT
CASSSTGGMNTEAFF
>TRBV6-2/TRBV6-3|TRBJ2-7|-|-
TGTGCCAGCAGTAAACAAGACAGAACGATGCAGTACTTC
CASSKQDRTMQYF
>TRBV28|TRBJ2-1|many|-
TGTGCCAGCAGGAGTTACAATGAGCAGTTCTTC
CASRSYNEQFF
>TRBV20-1|TRBJ2-7|many|TRBD1
TGCAGTGCTAGGCAGAACAGGGGCTACGAGCAGTACTTC
CSARQNRGYEQYF
>TRBV10-3|TRBJ1-1|many|-
TGTGCCATCAGTGAGTCCCGGGACACGGGATCGGGGGGTGATATGAGAGCTTTCTTT
CAISESRDTGSGGDMRAFF
>TRBV20-1|TRBJ2-7|many|TRBD2
TGCAGTGCCACCTCACTAGCGGGGGGGCCTGGGGACGAGCAGTACTTC
CSATSLAGGPGDEQYF
>TRBV7-9|TRBJ1-2|-|TRBD1
TGTGCCAGCAGCCCCGGGACAGGGAGTTCGGCTACTGGCTACACCTTC
CASSPGTGSSATGYTF
>TRBV20-1|TRBJ1-2|-|TRBD1
TGCAGTGCTAGACAGACAGGGGCGGTGGTGAACTATGGCTACACCTTC
CSARQTGAVVNYGYTF